This T cell receptor beta chain was identified during a study of cytomegalovirus exposure and HLA in healthy donors. Findings of the study overall: In a later analysis, a missense DCLRE1C variant was linked to TCR beta V- and J-gene trimming.

60 Vbeta and 13 Jbeta primers were used in PCR. Libraries were prepared by immunoSEQ multiplex PCR; TCRdb keeps only in-frame clonotypes and omits some of them. The sample carries roughly 31,000 clones, 62% recorded once. Notes on this clone: Its antigen is unknown.

The clonotype was recovered from a male donor in good health and CMV-seropositive. The sequenced material came from PBMCs.

CDR3 sequence reads: CASRGEDNTQYF. Here the CDR3 DNA reads TGCGCCAGCAGAGGGGAGGATAATACGCAGTATTTT. The chain links TRBV5-1 to TRBJ2-3; a weak D match, TRBD2 (6 bases). The germline CDR1 and CDR2 sequences are SGHRS and YFSETQ. CDR3 length: 12 residues. The V end was cut by 5 bases, the J end by 7 bases, with 11 bases between.